The next 4 T cell receptor beta chains were all read from a single sample in a study of patients and donors after allogeneic stem cell transplantation. TCRdb re-called the RT-PCR reads through MiXCR, storing one row per CDR3 protein. Of about 960,000 distinct CDR3 sequences in the sample, approximately 18% were seen once. Sequenced: blood, either unsorted or a sorted T cell fraction (not recorded which). The receptors derive from a human donor who was either an allogeneic HSCT recipient or a stem cell or donor lymphocyte infusion donor (not recorded which). It is not recorded whose cells these are; they may come from a transplant donor.

This clonotype was detected a few times. The rearrangement uses TRBV3-1 and TRBJ1-5, with a possible D match to TRBD1 (6 bases). Germline-derived CDR1 and CDR2 are LGHDT and YNNKEL (reference sequence). V dropped 3 bases and J dropped 1 base, with 10 bases sitting between them. This CDR3 region has 15 residues. CDR3 residues: CASSHGGQSNQPQHF. The CDR3 coding sequence is TGTGCCAGCAGCCACGGAGGACAGAGCAATCAGCCCCAGCATTTT.

There are a few counts of this clonotype. The genes are TRBV7-9 and TRBJ2-1, with 8 bases lining up with TRBD1. Germline lookup yields CDR1 SEHNR and CDR2 FQNEAQ (reference sequence). The CDR3 runs to 15 residues. The ends lost 5 bases at V and 7 bases at J; junction bases unmatched: 10. The CDR3 loop reads CASSLGQGPGNEQFF. The DNA for the CDR3 is TGTGCCAGCAGCCTAGGACAGGGTCCTGGAAATGAGCAGTTCTTC.

The rearrangement joins TRBV2 to TRBJ1-6; D is perhaps TRBD1 (5 bases). The V gene's germline CDR1 is SNHLY and CDR2 FYNNEI. The CDR3 has 13 residues. Trimming took 2 bases from V and 10 from J, leaving 9 bases between them. The DNA of the CDR3 is TGTGCCAGCAGTGAAAGTCGGGGGTCACCCCTCCACTTT. Residues: CASSESRGSPLHF. The variable domain in full, with the rest retrieved from reference TRBV2 and TRBJ1-6, is EPEVTQTPSHQVTQMGQEVILRCVPISNHLYFYWYRQILGQKVEFLVSFYNNEISEKSEIFDDQFSVERPDGSNFTLKIRSTKLEDSAMYFCASSESRGSPLHFGNGTRLTVT.

The chain uses TRBV5-6 and TRBJ2-5; the D is unclear. In germline, CDR1 is SGHDT, CDR2 YYEEEE. Trimming cost V 4 bases and J 4 bases, with 11 bases left between them. This CDR3 has 13 amino acids. CDR3 DNA sequence: TGTGCCAGCAGCCCAGCCCAATCAGAGACCCAGTACTTC. Protein: CASSPAQSETQYF. Complete variable domain (other parts from reference TRBV5-6 and TRBJ2-5): DAGVTQSPTHLIKTRGQQVTLRCSPKSGHDTVSWYQQALGQGPQFIFQYYEEEERQRGNFPDRFSGHQFPNYSSELNVNALLLGDSALYLCASSPAQSETQYFGPGTRLLVL.